The 22 T cell receptor beta chains below all came from one sample that was sequenced in a study of shared clonotypes between healthy human individuals. The repertoire was sequenced with immunoSEQ multiplex PCR; TCRdb's copy has only in-frame clones and lacks some. The table lists more than 2 million clones, under 97% of them singletons. The specimen was naive CD4+ T cells sorted from blood. Stated subset: CD45RA+ positively selected. Receptor source: a man aged 18 to 35 in good health.

V usage is TRBV10-3 and J usage is TRBJ2-7; TRBD1 matches at 7 bases. Losses at the gene ends were 7 bases for V and 5 bases for J; bases not matched to a gene: 11. Germline V gene lookup returns CDR1 ENHRY and CDR2 SYGVKD. The CDR3 runs to 14 residues. The CDR3 DNA reads TGTGCCATCACTCCCGCAGGGGGTGGCGACGAGCAGTACTTC. Translating it yields CAITPAGGGDEQYF.

The rearrangement links TRBV28 to TRBJ2-3, with 8 positions matching TRBD2. After removal of 8 bases from V and 2 bases from J, the junction contained 9 bases not matched to a gene. Germline V gene data show CDR1 as MDHEN and CDR2 as SYDVKM. The CDR3 has 15 residues. The CDR3, as DNA: TGTGCCAGCGGGGAGAGCGGGGGATCCACAGATACGCAGTATTTT. Residues: CASGESGGSTDTQYF.

Points on this clone: Other DNA sequences in this sample translate to the same CDR3. The J gene is TRBJ2-7, the V gene TRBV7-9; 10 positions match TRBD2. V was clipped by 3 bases and J by 2 bases; unmatched bases: 4. Per the germline V gene, CDR1 is SEHNR and CDR2 is FQNEAQ (reference sequence). CDR3 length equals 15 residues. CDR3 in DNA: TGTGCCAGCAGCTTGAGGACTAGCGGAACCTACGAGCAGTACTTC. Its protein is CASSLRTSGTYEQYF.

Concerning this clone: The sample holds other DNA sequences that translate to the same CDR3. This sequence joins TRBV6-1 and TRBJ2-3; D is undetermined. With 2 bases removed from V and 2 bases from J, the gap between germline ends came to 8 bases. Per germline, CDR1 MNHNS and CDR2 SASEGT. The CDR3 totals 14 residues. The CDR3: CASSELGATDTQYF. The CDR3 bases are TGTGCCAGCAGTGAATTAGGCGCCACAGATACGCAGTATTTT.

The chain links TRBV7-2 to TRBJ2-5, with TRBD2 matching over 16 bases. This CDR3 is 19 amino acids long. The junction had 14 bases not matched to a gene; V was cut back by 3 bases and J by 7 bases. The germline V gene encodes CDR1 SGHTA and CDR2 FQGNSA. The CDR3 here is CASSLGTSGGAGKYGTQYF. The DNA of the CDR3 is TGTGCCAGCAGCTTGGGGACTAGCGGGGGGGCCGGGAAGTATGGGACCCAGTACTTC.

This rearrangement joins TRBV7-9 to TRBJ1-4; TRBD1 matches at 10 bases. Germline values: CDR1 SEHNR, CDR2 FQNEAQ (reference sequence). The CDR3 covers 17 residues. Unmatched junction bases numbered 12, after V lost 5 bases and J lost 6 bases. As DNA, the CDR3 is TGTGCCAGCAGCGTTATGAGGCCGGGACAGGGGCATGAAAAACTGTTTTTT. Its translation: CASSVMRPGQGHEKLFF.

This sequence joins TRBV5-4 and TRBJ2-3; weak D call: TRBD1 (6 bases). V was pared by 4 bases and J by 0 bases, with 15 bases between. CDR1 and CDR2 from the germline V gene are SGHNT and YYREEE (reference sequence). CDR3 length: 16 residues. CDR3 DNA sequence: TGTGCCAGCAGCCCTCGACAGGTTGATAGCACAGATACGCAGTATTTT. Its protein is CASSPRQVDSTDTQYF.

The J gene is TRBJ1-3, the V gene TRBV4-1; D call uncertain. V lost 0 bases to trimming and J lost 0 bases, with 15 bases between them. CDR3 size: 18 residues. The V gene's germline CDR1 is MGHRA and CDR2 YSYEKL. CDR3 amino acids: CASSQDRSQVLSGNTIYF. CDR3 coding DNA: TGCGCCAGCAGCCAAGATCGGTCGCAGGTCCTCTCTGGAAACACCATATATTTT.

Note on this clone: The sample contains more than one DNA sequence encoding this CDR3. V gene TRBV20-1 combines with J gene TRBJ1-4; D is undetermined. The CDR3 has 11 amino acids. Trimming shortened V by 3 bases and J by 7 bases, and 6 bases separated the two germline ends. Germline-derived CDR1 and CDR2 are DFQATT and SNEGSKA (reference sequence). CDR3 region: CSASFAEKLFF. CDR3 sequence (DNA): TGCAGTGCTAGTTTCGCTGAAAAACTGTTTTTT.

V is TRBV6-6 and J is TRBJ1-4, with D possibly matching TRBD1 (6 bases). This CDR3 comprises 14 residues. V was shortened by 6 bases and J by 3 bases, with 11 bases between the two germline ends. From germline, CDR1 is MNHNY and CDR2 SVGAGI (reference sequence). For the CDR3, the DNA is TGTGCCAGCAGCCGCGGACAGCCTAATGAAAAACTGTTTTTT. Translation gives CASSRGQPNEKLFF.

The chain combines TRBV11-2 with TRBJ2-7; 10 bases fit TRBD2. Germline-derived CDR1 and CDR2 are SGHAT and FQNNGV. The CDR3 consists of 14 residues. Trimming took 1 base from V and 5 from J; bases not matched to a gene: 2. CDR3 sequence: CASSLASGGHEQYF. The CDR3 nucleotides read TGTGCCAGCAGCTTAGCTAGCGGGGGCCACGAGCAGTACTTC.

The chain carries TRBV18 and TRBJ1-2; D not resolved. The germline gives CDR1 KGHSH, CDR2 LQKENI. With 4 bases removed from V and 2 bases from J, the gap between germline ends came to 14 bases. The CDR3 sequence is 15 residues long. Written as DNA, the CDR3 is TGTGCCAGCTCACTATCACCAGACAAGAACTATGGCTACACCTTC. Its translation is CASSLSPDKNYGYTF.

The chain links TRBV7-2 to TRBJ2-7, with D tentatively TRBD1 (5 bases). The CDR3 consists of 15 residues. Trimming removed 5 bases at V and 2 bases at J, with 16 bases between. Germline V gene sequence: CDR1 SGHTA, CDR2 FQGNSA. The CDR3 coding sequence is TGTGCCAGCAGCCGAGGCGGACAACCCACCTACGAGCAGTACTTC. This gives the protein CASSRGGQPTYEQYF.

The V and J genes are TRBV6-5 and TRBJ2-7, with D possibly matching TRBD2 (5 bases). The germline gives CDR1 MNHEY, CDR2 SVGAGI. V gave up 4 bases and J gave up 2 bases, with 12 bases separating them. The CDR3 runs to 14 residues. This CDR3 is CASSSDSIAYEQYF. The CDR3 nucleotides are TGTGCCAGCAGTTCGGACTCAATAGCCTACGAGCAGTACTTC.

This chain links TRBV2 with TRBJ1-1, with D hard to call. V lost 3 bases to trimming and J lost 5 bases, with 7 bases between them. Germline V lookup: CDR1 SNHLY, CDR2 FYNNEI. This CDR3 is 12 amino acids long. In DNA, the CDR3 is TGTGCCAGCAGTGATCTGGATACTGAAGCTTTCTTT. It yields the protein CASSDLDTEAFF.

The V and J genes are TRBV4-3 and TRBJ2-7; possible D gene TRBD1, 5 bases. V was clipped by 4 bases and J by 4 bases, with 11 bases between them. CDR1 is LGHNA, CDR2 YSLEER, per germline. CDR3 size: 13 residues. The CDR3 spells CASSLGKGYEQYF. CDR3 sequence (DNA): TGCGCCAGCAGCCTAGGGAAGGGGTACGAGCAGTACTTC.

The chain is built from TRBV4-3 and TRBJ2-2, with unresolved D. From germline, CDR1 is LGHNA and CDR2 YSLEER. V was cut by 0 bases and J by 7 bases, with 18 bases left in between. The CDR3 contains 17 residues. The CDR3 bases are TGCGCCAGCAGCCAAGAATCTCCCCATTCCGTGGGCGGGGAGCTGTTTTTT. Translated: CASSQESPHSVGGELFF.

This chain uses TRBV5-1 with TRBJ2-7; 11 bases align to TRBD2. CDR3 length: 14 residues. J gave up 2 bases and V 4 bases, and 2 bases lay outside the gene matches. Germline lookup yields CDR1 SGHRS and CDR2 YFSETQ. CDR3 loop: CASSQTSGAYEQYF. In DNA, the CDR3 is TGCGCCAGCAGCCAGACTAGCGGGGCCTACGAGCAGTACTTC.

This clone appeared a single time. V gene TRBV5-1 combines with J gene TRBJ2-7; perhaps D is TRBD1 or TRBD2 (5 bases each). This CDR3 has 14 amino acids. The germline V gene encodes CDR1 SGHRS and CDR2 YFSETQ. Trimming removed 7 bases at V and 0 bases at J, with 14 bases between. CDR3 nucleotides: TGCGCCAGCGAGTCCGGGACGGGCTCCTACGAGCAGTACTTC. This translates into CASESGTGSYEQYF.

The chain uses TRBV4-3 and TRBJ1-5; the D is unclear. With 0 bases removed from V and 6 bases from J, the gap between germline ends came to 9 bases. Germline CDR1 is LGHNA and CDR2 is YSLEER. CDR3 length: 14 amino acids. The CDR3 loop is CASSQDRFLQPQHF. CDR3 bases: TGCGCCAGCAGCCAAGATAGGTTCCTTCAGCCCCAGCATTTT.

The count of this clone is one. Other DNA sequences from this sample encode an identical CDR3 as well. V gene TRBV6-5 combines with J gene TRBJ1-1; D is ambiguous. The V gene's germline CDR1 is MNHEY and CDR2 SVGAGI. The CDR3 loop spans 14 amino acids. The ends were cut back, 0 bases at V and 2 bases at J, with 7 bases in the middle. The CDR3: CASSYSSRNTEAFF. CDR3 sequence (DNA): TGTGCCAGCAGTTACTCCTCTCGCAACACTGAAGCTTTCTTT.

This chain uses TRBV7-6 with TRBJ2-3; D remains ambiguous. Germline V gives CDR1 SGHVS, CDR2 FNYEAQ. The CDR3 is made up of 12 amino acids. Trimming left V 3 bases short and J 2 bases short, with 3 bases between. CDR3 nucleotides: TGTGCCAGCAGCTTCTACACAGATACGCAGTATTTT. Amino acids: CASSFYTDTQYF. Based on the CDR3 plus reference TRBV7-6 and TRBJ2-3, the full variable domain is GAGVSQSPRYKVTKRGQDVALRCDPISGHVSLYWYRQALGQGPEFLTYFNYEAQQDKSGLPNDRFSAERPEGSISTLTIQRTEQRDSAMYRCASSFYTDTQYFGPGTRLTVL.